This T cell receptor (beta chain) is drawn from a study of read filtering for tumor transcriptome and immune sequencing. This clonotype was detected many times. The library was built from about 0.4 ug RNA with molecular barcoded adaptors for alpha/delta and beta/gamma chains. TCRdb called the reads again in MiXCR, with one record for every CDR3 protein. The sample comprises some 40,000 distinct CDR3 sequences, about 13% of which are singletons, and less than 9% rests with the top ten. Trimming took off 4 bases at V and 4 bases at J, with 11 bases between the two ends. This CDR3 is built from 14 residues. CDR1 is SNHLY and CDR2 is FYNNEI in the germline V gene.

This receptor was identified in a donor at least 40 years old with multiple myeloma. Material: a population of CD138-negative cells sorted from bone marrow. The chain combines TRBV2 with TRBJ1-5; no clear D gene. In DNA, the CDR3 is TGTGCCAGCAGTGGCCGTCGAGCGAATCAGCCCCAGCATTTT. This translates into CASSGRRANQPQHF.